This is a list of T cell receptor beta chains from one sample in a study of T cells after yellow fever vaccination. A single record per CDR3 protein comes from TCRdb applying MiXCR to the 5' RACE reads. The data show roughly 120,000 distinct CDR3 sequences, more than 6% seen once. Sequenced material: CD4+ T cells sorted from PBMCs, taken 9 to 11 days after the first yellow fever vaccination. The receptors derive from a man between 18 and 29 years old who received the YFV17D yellow fever vaccine. CDR3s include the opening cysteine and the closing phenylalanine or tryptophan. The D gene is left open where the match is weak. Size is omitted from some rows. Given values are once, few, many or a class for expanded clones.

j_call v_call d_call clone_size cdr3_length cdr3_nt cdr3_aa
TRBJ2-5 TRBV6-6 NA NA 11 TGTGCCAGCAGGGGGACAGAGACCCAGTACTTC CASRGTETQYF
TRBJ1-4 TRBV12-3/TRBV12-4 NA many 16 TGTGCCAGCAGTGTCATGCAAACATACCGTAATGAAAAACTGTTTTTT CASSVMQTYRNEKLFF
TRBJ1-3 TRBV4-1 NA many 16 TGCGCCAGCAGCCAACCCGGACAAGACTCTGGAAACACCATATATTTT CASSQPGQDSGNTIYF
TRBJ2-1 TRBV7-2 NA many 13 TGTGCCAGCAGCTCGAGCTCCTACAATGAGCAGTTCTTC CASSSSSYNEQFF
TRBJ1-2 TRBV7-2 TRBD1 few 15 TGTGCCAGCTCACTTTATCAGGGGGCATCGGGTGGCTACACCTTC CASSLYQGASGGYTF
TRBJ1-2 TRBV5-1 TRBD1 few 16 TGCGCCAGCAGCTTGGTGACAGGGGGCGCATTATATGGCTACACCTTC CASSLVTGGALYGYTF
TRBJ2-2 TRBV2 NA many 10 TGTGCCAGCTCAGGCGGGGAGCTGTTTTTT CASSGGELFF
TRBJ1-2 TRBV3-1 NA many 15 TGTGCCAGCAGCCAAGGCCCTGACGGAGGGTCTGGCTACACCTTC CASSQGPDGGSGYTF
TRBJ1-1 TRBV6-2/TRBV6-3 NA many 13 TGTGCCAGCAGTCCAATTTGGGAAACTGAAGCTTTCTTT CASSPIWETEAFF
TRBJ2-1 TRBV20-1 NA many 15 TGCAGTGCTAGAGATTCCGGGACGGGATACAATGAGCAGTTCTTC CSARDSGTGYNEQFF